Given below is one TCR beta chain in context. Its antigen is currently unknown. This specimen comes from a study of OX40 agonist ivuxolimab in advanced cancers. Turning to the study itself: Dose-escalation patients' cancers were hepatocellular carcinoma, melanoma, renal cell or head and neck cancer. Participants averaged about 66 years of age (range about 23 to 79) and were 82.7% male.

Study-wide results and caveats: Clonal expansion by week 6 occurred in CD4+ and CD8+ blood T cells (at 0.1 to 3.0 mg/kg).

Profiled with immunoSEQ multiplex PCR; TCRdb holds only in-frame clones, not every one. This table holds approximately 130,000 clones, 90% to 95% found once. This CDR3 region has 12 residues. CDR1 is MNHNS, CDR2 SASEGT, per germline. With 2 bases removed from V and 7 bases from J, the gap between germline ends came to 8 bases. The source material was CD4+ or CD8+ T cells sorted from blood, sampled in a trial of the OX40 agonist ivuxolimab. The rearrangement links TRBV6-1 to TRBJ1-2; tentative D call: TRBD1 (6 bases). The sequence derives from an adult with an advanced solid tumor such as melanoma, head and neck, liver or kidney cancer. CDR3 amino acids: CASSETGFGYTF. CDR3 DNA sequence: TGTGCCAGCAGTGAAACAGGGTTTGGCTACACCTTC.